This T cell receptor (beta chain) is drawn from a study of blood T cell repertoires in COVID-19. Across the whole study: Acute and convalescent COVID-19 samples came from the United States, Italy and Spain.

For this clone: Other DNA sequences in this specimen translate into the identical CDR3.

The table came from immunoSEQ multiplex PCR; TCRdb's copy has only in-frame clones and leaves some out. The sample consists of about 250,000 clones, approximately 85% of them appearing once. CDR1 is SGHNT, CDR2 YENEEA, per germline. V was trimmed by 4 bases and J by 2 bases, leaving 8 bases between them. The CDR3 sequence is 13 residues long. Sequencing used PBMCs or T cells enriched from blood (not recorded which). This chain links TRBV11-3 with TRBJ1-1, with D possibly being TRBD1 (5 bases). This TCR derives from a woman in her fifties or sixties with acute COVID-19. The CDR3 sequence is CASSSQGNTEAFF. In DNA, the CDR3 is TGTGCCAGCAGCTCCCAGGGAAACACTGAAGCTTTCTTT.